A single sample is the source of the 18 T cell receptor beta chains below, sequenced in a study of blood T cell repertoires in COVID-19. Libraries were prepared by immunoSEQ multiplex PCR; TCRdb keeps only in-frame clonotypes and omits some of them. The repertoire holds some 240,000 clones, with roughly 80% as singletons. Sequencing input: PBMCs or T cells enriched from blood (not recorded which). The receptors were gathered from a man aged 45 to 65 who had recovered from COVID-19.

The chain couples TRBV7-2 to TRBJ1-5; 7 bases line up with TRBD1. CDR3 length: 14 amino acids. Germline V gives CDR1 SGHTA, CDR2 FQGNSA. V lost 5 bases and J lost 4; bases outside the gene matches: 5. The chain's CDR3 is CASSHDRVNQPQHF. The CDR3 region has the DNA TGTGCCAGCAGCCATGACAGGGTTAATCAGCCCCAGCATTTT.

V gene TRBV5-1 combines with J gene TRBJ1-1; D might be TRBD1 (5 bases). V lost 3 bases to trimming and J lost 1 base, with 13 bases between them. The CDR3 covers 15 residues. The germline V gene encodes CDR1 SGHRS and CDR2 YFSETQ. CDR3 protein: CASSSGGAKNTEAFF. The CDR3 DNA sequence: TGCGCCAGCAGCTCCGGCGGGGCTAAGAACACTGAAGCTTTCTTT.

CDR3 sequence (DNA): TGTGCCAGCAGCTCTTGGGCTAGCGGGAAAGGGAGCTCCTACAATGAGCAGTTCTTC. Its translation: CASSSWASGKGSSYNEQFF. The chain couples TRBV9 to TRBJ2-1; 9 nucleotides align to TRBD2. This CDR3 contains 19 residues. Germline-derived CDR1 and CDR2 are SGDLS and YYNGEE. With V trimmed by 4 bases and J by 0 bases, 14 bases remained unmatched.

The chain couples TRBV30 to TRBJ1-5; 7 bases match TRBD1. Germline V gene sequence: CDR1 GTSNPN, CDR2 SVGIG (reference sequence). The CDR3 has 14 amino acids. V shed 3 bases and J 4 bases; nucleotides not matched to a gene: 6. Here the CDR3 DNA reads TGTGCCTGGAGGACGCGGGGACAGAATCAGCCCCAGCATTTT. This gives the protein CAWRTRGQNQPQHF.

The V and J genes are TRBV5-8 and TRBJ1-5; D ambiguous. The CDR3 runs to 15 residues. The germline gives CDR1 SGHTS, CDR2 YDEGEE. With 0 bases removed from V and 0 bases from J, the gap between germline ends came to 7 bases. The CDR3 reads CASSLGRISNQPQHF. CDR3 sequence (DNA): TGTGCCAGCAGCTTGGGGCGGATTAGCAATCAGCCCCAGCATTTT.

This clone was observed once. The DNA for the CDR3 is TGTGCCACCAGCAGAGATAGCGGGGGTCCCTACGAGCAGTACTTC. It specifies CATSRDSGGPYEQYF. The chain uses TRBV15 and TRBJ2-7; 9 bases agree with TRBD2. The germline V gene encodes CDR1 LNHNV and CDR2 YYDKDF (reference sequence). There are 15 residues in the CDR3. J was trimmed by 2 bases and V by 0 bases; bases with no gene match: 2. Drawing the rest from reference TRBV15 and TRBJ2-7, the complete variable domain is DAMVIQNPRYQVTQFGKPVTLSCSQTLNHNVMYWYQQKSSQAPKLLFHYYDKDFNNEADTPDNFQSRRPNTSFCFLDIRSPGLGDTAMYLCATSRDSGGPYEQYFGPGTRLTVT.

This rearrangement joins TRBV29-1 to TRBJ2-3; 12 bases match TRBD2. The J segment lost 6 bases and the V segment lost 7 bases, leaving 11 bases of the junction unmatched. Germline lookup yields CDR1 SQVTM and CDR2 ANQGSEA. The CDR3 consists of 15 residues. For the CDR3, the DNA is TGCAGCGGCAAGACTAGCGGGGGAACTACGGATACGCAGTATTTT. Translated, it gives CSGKTSGGTTDTQYF.

V gene TRBV6-5 combines with J gene TRBJ2-1; D possibly corresponds to TRBD2 (5 bases). V was clipped by 0 bases and J by 4 bases, with 7 bases between them. Germline V gene data show CDR1 as MNHEY and CDR2 as SVGAGI. This CDR3 region has 14 residues. This chain's CDR3 is CASSYSWTYNEQFF. CDR3 sequence (DNA): TGTGCCAGCAGTTACTCTTGGACTTACAATGAGCAGTTCTTC.

The chain links TRBV2 to TRBJ1-1; 10 bases agree with TRBD1. J gave up 6 bases and V 7 bases, and 8 bases lay outside the gene matches. CDR1 and CDR2 from the germline V gene are SNHLY and FYNNEI. CDR3 length equals 14 residues. CDR3 protein: CASNSGQGISEAFF. CDR3 DNA sequence: TGTGCCAGCAACTCGGGACAGGGGATATCTGAAGCTTTCTTT.

The genes are TRBV7-6 and TRBJ2-3; possible D gene TRBD2, 5 bases. Germline loops: CDR1 SGHVS, CDR2 FNYEAQ. The CDR3 consists of 13 residues. V was pared by 1 base and J by 3 bases, with 5 bases between. In DNA form, the CDR3 reads TGTGCCAGCAGCTTAGGGGAGACAGATACGCAGTATTTT. Its translation is CASSLGETDTQYF.

The gene calls are TRBV10-3 and TRBJ1-2, with TRBD1 as a possible D gene (6 bases). The CDR3 consists of 15 residues. CDR1 ENHRY and CDR2 SYGVKD come from the germline V gene. V was pared by 4 bases and J by 1 base, with 13 bases between. CDR3 in amino acids: CAISGPRTVNYGYTF. The CDR3 region has the DNA TGTGCCATCAGTGGGCCTCGGACAGTTAACTATGGCTACACCTTC.

The chain couples TRBV5-4 to TRBJ1-2; 10 bases agree with TRBD1. The V segment lost 1 base and the J segment 8 bases; nucleotides outside the gene matches: 5. Germline CDR1 SGHNT, CDR2 YYREEE (reference sequence). The CDR3 is 14 amino acids. In DNA, the CDR3 is TGTGCCAGCAGCTTGTCCGGGACAGGGGTCGGCTACACCTTC. Its translation: CASSLSGTGVGYTF.

This clone was seen a few times. The chain combines TRBV5-6 with TRBJ1-4; TRBD1 might be the D (6 bases). Germline values: CDR1 SGHDT, CDR2 YYEEEE. This CDR3 spans 14 amino acids. V lost 0 bases to trimming and J lost 5 bases, with 8 bases between them. The CDR3 protein is CASSLVGANEKLFF. CDR3 bases: TGTGCCAGCAGCTTGGTGGGGGCGAATGAAAAACTGTTTTTT.

The chain is built from TRBV13 and TRBJ1-2; tentative D call: TRBD1 (5 bases). This CDR3 comprises 15 residues. Germline V gene data show CDR1 as PRHDT and CDR2 as FYEKMQ (reference sequence). V shed 7 bases and J shed 1 base, with 16 bases lying between them. For the CDR3, the DNA is TGTGCCAGCACCCTAGGGGCAGGGTATAACTATGGCTACACCTTC. It translates to CASTLGAGYNYGYTF.

This chain joins TRBV27 and TRBJ2-1; no reliable D call. The germline V gene encodes CDR1 MNHEY and CDR2 SMNVEV (reference sequence). Trimming took 2 bases from V and 9 from J, leaving 8 bases between them. The CDR3 consists of 12 residues. Here the CDR3 reads CASSLVGGEQFF. The CDR3 coding sequence is TGTGCCAGCAGTTTAGTCGGCGGTGAGCAGTTCTTC.

J is TRBJ1-5 and V is TRBV5-5; 8 bases agree with TRBD1. This CDR3 has 16 residues. The trim removed 0 bases at V and 6 bases at J, leaving 8 bases unmatched. Germline CDR1 and CDR2: SGHKS and YYEKEE (reference sequence). CDR3 sequence: CASSLEYWTGLQPQHF. CDR3 DNA sequence: TGTGCCAGCAGCTTGGAGTACTGGACAGGGCTTCAGCCCCAGCATTTT.

The chain employs TRBV3-1 (or the pseudogene TRBV3-2) and TRBJ1-4; D is ambiguous. Trimming cost V 0 bases and J 4 bases, with 9 bases left between them. The CDR3 loop spans 15 amino acids. Looked up from germline, CDR1 is LGHDT and CDR2 is YNNKEL (reference sequence). Written as DNA, the CDR3 is TGTGCCAGCAGCCAAGAGTCAGTATTTAATGAAAAACTGTTTTTT. This encodes CASSQESVFNEKLFF.

Here the CDR3 reads CATSTGQGYNSPLHF. The CDR3 DNA reads TGTGCCACCAGCACCGGACAGGGGTATAATTCACCCCTCCACTTT. The chain is built from TRBV15 and TRBJ1-6; 9 bases agree with TRBD1. This CDR3 has 15 residues. The V gene end was trimmed by 4 bases and the J gene end by 4 bases; junction bases not matched to a gene: 2. CDR1 is LNHNV and CDR2 is YYDKDF in the germline V gene (reference sequence).